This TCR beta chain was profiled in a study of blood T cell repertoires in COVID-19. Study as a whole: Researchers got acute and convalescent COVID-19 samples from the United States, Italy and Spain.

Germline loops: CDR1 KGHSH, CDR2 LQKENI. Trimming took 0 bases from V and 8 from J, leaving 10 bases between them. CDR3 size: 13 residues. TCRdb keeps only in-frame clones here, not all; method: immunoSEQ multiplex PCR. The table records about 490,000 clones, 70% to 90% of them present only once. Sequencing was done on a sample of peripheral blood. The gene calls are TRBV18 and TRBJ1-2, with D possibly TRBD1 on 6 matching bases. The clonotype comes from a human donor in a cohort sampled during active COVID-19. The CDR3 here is CASSPPEGVGYTF. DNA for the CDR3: TGTGCCAGCTCACCACCTGAGGGGGTGGGCTACACCTTC.